This is a list of T cell receptor beta chains from one sample in a study of human T cells and chemical hapten exposure. TCRdb called the RACE reads again in MiXCR, with one record for every CDR3 protein. This table holds over 300,000 distinct CDR3 sequences, roughly 4.6% found once. This sample comprised whole blood, obtained in connection with sensitization to the hapten diphenylcyclopropenone (DPC). The receptors shown here come from a woman aged 45 to 65 with alopecia areata. Some clones in this sample may be carry-over from other donors' samples. The CDR3 runs from the conserved cysteine through the conserved F or W. Each record gives: clone size, D gene, V gene, J gene, CDR3 protein, CDR3 DNA. A D gene is named only where the DNA matches it firmly. Some rows mark clone size as missing; the rest say once, few, many or name a class of expanded clone.

few,-,TRBV29-1,TRBJ2-1,CSVEMVGGFLREQFF,TGCAGCGTTGAAATGGTGGGAGGATTTTTGAGAGAGCAGTTCTTC
many,-,TRBV6-2/TRBV6-3,TRBJ2-7,CASSYSHEQYF,TGTGCCAGCAGTTACTCCCACGAGCAGTACTTC
-,TRBD1,TRBV29-1,TRBJ1-1,CSLTGTVMNTEAFF,TGCAGCTTAACCGGGACAGTCATGAACACTGAAGCTTTCTTT
-,TRBD1,TRBV2,TRBJ2-7,CAILGQANAYEQYF,TGTGCCATCCTAGGACAGGCGAATGCCTACGAGCAGTACTTC
many,-,TRBV6-1,TRBJ2-3,CASSEAGAGTDTQYF,TGTGCCAGCAGTGAGGCAGGGGCGGGCACAGATACGCAGTATTTT
many,-,TRBV20-1,TRBJ2-3,CSASQSGTDTQYF,TGCAGTGCCAGCCAATCAGGCACAGATACGCAGTATTTT
many,TRBD1,TRBV5-1,TRBJ1-3,CASSLRSGTAIHSGNTIYF,TGCGCCAGCAGCTTGCGCTCCGGGACAGCGATTCACTCTGGAAACACCATATATTTT
many,TRBD2,TRBV12-3/TRBV12-4,TRBJ2-7,CASTSSGRDEQYF,TGTGCCAGCACCTCTAGCGGTAGGGACGAGCAGTACTTC
few,-,TRBV27,TRBJ1-5,CASSFYGDQPQHF,TGTGCCAGCAGTTTTTATGGGGATCAGCCCCAGCATTTT
many,TRBD2,TRBV12-3/TRBV12-4,TRBJ2-5,CASSLRSSGRGEETQYF,TGTGCCAGCAGTTTAAGGTCTAGCGGGAGGGGGGAAGAGACCCAGTACTTC
few,-,TRBV7-2,TRBJ1-2,CASSPNPSYGYTF,TGTGCCAGCAGTCCTAATCCGAGTTATGGCTACACCTTC
many,TRBD1,TRBV10-3,TRBJ1-5,CAINLGQGPYDSNQPQHF,TGTGCCATCAACCTTGGACAGGGGCCTTACGATAGCAATCAGCCCCAGCATTTT
-,-,TRBV2,TRBJ1-4,CASRREENEKLFF,TGTGCCAGCAGACGGGAGGAAAATGAAAAACTGTTTTTT
-,-,TRBV7-9,TRBJ2-1,CASSRKVGDYNEQLF,TGTGCCAGCAGCCGGAAGGTGGGAGACTACAATGAGCAGCTCTTC
-,-,TRBV28,TRBJ1-1,CASGDIESMNTEAFF,TGTGCCAGCGGGGACATTGAGTCCATGAACACTGAAGCTTTCTTT
-,TRBD2,TRBV9,TRBJ2-3,CASSVGTASGFTDTQYF,TGTGCCAGCAGCGTAGGTACGGCTAGCGGATTCACAGATACGCAGTATTTT
many,-,TRBV6-1,TRBJ1-5,CASSEGGGQPQHF,TGTGCCAGCAGTGAAGGGGGGGGTCAGCCCCAGCATTTT
many,-,TRBV5-5,TRBJ2-2,CASSPSTVVTGELFF,TGTGCCAGCAGCCCGAGTACAGTGGTCACCGGGGAGCTGTTTTTT
many,-,TRBV15,TRBJ1-4,CATSRNQGEKLFF,TGTGCCACCAGCAGAAACCAGGGAGAAAAACTGTTTTTT
many,-,TRBV9,TRBJ2-1,CASSLSGSGQFF,TGTGCCAGCAGCCTTAGCGGTTCGGGGCAGTTCTTC
many,TRBD2,TRBV19,TRBJ2-3,CASRLAGGYTDTQYF,TGTGCCAGTAGGCTAGCGGGAGGCTACACAGATACGCAGTATTTT
-,TRBD1,TRBV25-1,TRBJ1-2,CASSESGTGYGYTF,TGTGCCAGCAGTGAATCCGGGACAGGGTATGGCTACACCTTC
many,-,TRBV29-1,TRBJ1-1,CSVDGQGFSEAFF,TGCAGCGTTGACGGGCAGGGGTTTAGTGAAGCTTTCTTT
few,TRBD1,TRBV29-1,TRBJ1-2,CSVPDRGGYTF,TGCAGCGTCCCTGACAGGGGCGGCTACACCTTC
-,TRBD1,TRBV6-1,TRBJ1-1,CASSPTGRVDTEAFF,TGTGCCAGCAGTCCGACAGGGAGAGTGGACACTGAAGCTTTCTTT